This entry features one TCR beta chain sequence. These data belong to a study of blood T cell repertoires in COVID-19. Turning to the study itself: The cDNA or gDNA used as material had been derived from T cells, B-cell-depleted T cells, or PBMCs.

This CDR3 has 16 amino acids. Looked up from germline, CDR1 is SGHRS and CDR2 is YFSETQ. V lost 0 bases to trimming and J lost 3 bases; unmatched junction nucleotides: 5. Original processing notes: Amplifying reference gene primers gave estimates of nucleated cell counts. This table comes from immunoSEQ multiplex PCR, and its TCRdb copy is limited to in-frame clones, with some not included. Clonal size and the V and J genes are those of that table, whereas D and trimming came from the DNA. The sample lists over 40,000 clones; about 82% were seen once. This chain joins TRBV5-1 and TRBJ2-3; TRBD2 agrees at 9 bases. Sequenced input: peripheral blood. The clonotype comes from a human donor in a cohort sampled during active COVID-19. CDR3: CASSLELAGGTDTQYF. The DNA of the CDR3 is TGCGCCAGCAGCTTGGAACTAGCGGGCGGAACAGATACGCAGTATTTT.